Below are 11 T cell receptor beta chains sequenced from a single sample in a study of shared clonotypes between healthy human individuals. Only in-frame clones appear in the TCRdb table, and some are missing; sequencing was by immunoSEQ multiplex PCR. The sample holds roughly 530,000 clones; approximately 95% are singletons and the top ten take roughly 0.06%. The sequenced sample was naive CD4+ T cells sorted from blood. The subset: CD45RA+ positively selected. All receptors derive from a woman in her 30s in good health.

CDR3 in DNA: TGCAGTGCTAAGACTCCCTACGAGCAGTACTTC. It yields the protein CSAKTPYEQYF. The chain recombines TRBV20-1 with TRBJ2-7, with unresolved D. This CDR3 is 11 amino acids long. V lost 4 bases to trimming and J lost 2 bases, with 6 bases between them. CDR1 is DFQATT, CDR2 SNEGSKA, per germline (reference sequence).

The CDR3 is CASSFSRGTNEKLFF. For the CDR3, the DNA is TGTGCCAGCAGTTTCTCGCGGGGGACTAATGAAAAACTGTTTTTT. The rearrangement uses TRBV28 and TRBJ1-4; tentatively, D is TRBD1 (5 bases). The CDR3 totals 15 residues. Germline CDR1 MDHEN, CDR2 SYDVKM. Deletions cut 3 bases from V and 2 bases from J, with 10 bases between. The full variable domain, completed using reference TRBV28 and TRBJ1-4, is DVKVTQSSRYLVKRTGEKVFLECVQDMDHENMFWYRQDPGLGLRLIYFSYDVKMKEKGDIPEGYSVSREKKERFSLILESASTNQTSMYLCASSFSRGTNEKLFFGSGTQLSVL.

The chain couples TRBV2 to TRBJ2-7; D not certain. Trimming took off 2 bases at V and 3 bases at J, with 5 bases between the two ends. CDR1 and CDR2 from the germline V gene are SNHLY and FYNNEI. The CDR3 is 12 residues long. The CDR3 region has the DNA TGTGCCAGCAGTGAAAGGTTCTACGAGCAGTACTTC. The encoded protein is CASSERFYEQYF.

The chain recombines TRBV28 with TRBJ1-3, with D unresolved. CDR1 is MDHEN and CDR2 is SYDVKM in the germline V gene. The V and J ends lost 1 base and 2 bases respectively, with 3 bases between them. The CDR3 loop spans 13 amino acids. The CDR3 region is CASSLSAGNTIYF. The CDR3 region has the DNA TGTGCCAGCAGTTTATCCGCTGGAAACACCATATATTTT.

V gene TRBV19 combines with J gene TRBJ2-2; 11 positions match TRBD2. V lost 2 bases, J lost 4 bases, and 3 bases stayed unmatched. Germline V gives CDR1 LNHDA, CDR2 SQIVND (reference sequence). The CDR3 runs to 16 residues. CDR3 in DNA: TGTGCCAGTAGTATAACTAGCGGGAGTTCCACCGGGGAGCTGTTTTTT. Protein sequence: CASSITSGSSTGELFF.

J is TRBJ2-1 and V is TRBV5-4; the match to TRBD1 covers 9 bases. Germline V gene lookup returns CDR1 SGHNT and CDR2 YYREEE (reference sequence). The CDR3 consists of 16 residues. The V segment lost 3 bases and the J segment 2 bases; nucleotides outside the gene matches: 6. Here the CDR3 DNA reads TGTGCCAGCAGCTCGGGCGGGGACAGGGCCTACAATGAGCAGTTCTTC. This encodes CASSSGGDRAYNEQFF.

The chain carries TRBV10-2 and TRBJ2-7; 10 bases are a match to TRBD1. The CDR3 spans 15 residues. Losses at the gene ends were 3 bases for V and 1 base for J; bases not matched to a gene: 3. Germline values: CDR1 WSHSY, CDR2 SAAADI. The CDR3 spells CASSEPGQGSYEQYF. CDR3 coding DNA: TGCGCCAGCAGTGAACCGGGACAGGGGTCCTACGAGCAGTACTTC.

This clone was picked up one time. The chain combines TRBV12-2 with TRBJ1-5. TRBV12-2 is classified as a pseudogene. The CDR3 sequence is 15 residues long. This chain's CDR3 is CASRLGSGGNQPQHF. CDR3 in DNA: TGTGCAAGTCGCTTAGGGTCGGGGGGCAATCAGCCCCAGCATTTT.

V is TRBV25-1 and J is TRBJ2-6; D is unresolved. Deletions cut 1 base from V and 3 bases from J, with 10 bases between. Germline V gene lookup returns CDR1 MGHDK and CDR2 SYGVNS. The CDR3 runs 16 residues. CDR3 DNA: TGTGCCAGCAGTGAATCTGGGATCGGTGGGGCCAACGTCCTGACTTTC. Amino acids: CASSESGIGGANVLTF.

This chain uses TRBV28 with TRBJ2-5; 11 bases line up with TRBD2. Judging by the DNA end, TRBJ2-7 fits better; the J call may be wrong. Germline lookup yields CDR1 MDHEN and CDR2 SYDVKM. This CDR3 has 14 amino acids. CDR3 residues: CASSLPSGRYEQYF. For the CDR3, the DNA is TGTGCCAGCAGTTTACCTAGCGGGAGGTACGAGCAGTACTTC.

This chain joins TRBV28 and TRBJ2-1; possibly TRBD2 for D (5 bases). Trimming shortened V by 2 bases and J by 6 bases, and 11 bases separated the two germline ends. This CDR3 spans 14 amino acids. Germline CDR1 reads MDHEN; CDR2 reads SYDVKM. The CDR3 DNA reads as TGTGCCAGCAGTTTAGGACTCGAAAGCAATGAGCAGTTCTTC. The encoded protein is CASSLGLESNEQFF.